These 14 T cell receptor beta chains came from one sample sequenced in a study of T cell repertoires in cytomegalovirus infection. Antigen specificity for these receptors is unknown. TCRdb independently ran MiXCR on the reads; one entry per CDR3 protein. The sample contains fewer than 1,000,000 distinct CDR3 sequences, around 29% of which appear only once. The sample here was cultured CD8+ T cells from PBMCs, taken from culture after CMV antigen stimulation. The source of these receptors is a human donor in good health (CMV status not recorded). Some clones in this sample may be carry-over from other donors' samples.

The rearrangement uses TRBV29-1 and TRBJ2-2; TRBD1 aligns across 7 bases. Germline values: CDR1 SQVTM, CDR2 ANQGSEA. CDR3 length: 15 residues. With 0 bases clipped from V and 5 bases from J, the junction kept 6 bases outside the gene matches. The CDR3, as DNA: TGCAGCGTTGAAGATGACAGGGTGGTTACCGGGGAGCTGTTTTTT. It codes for CSVEDDRVVTGELFF.

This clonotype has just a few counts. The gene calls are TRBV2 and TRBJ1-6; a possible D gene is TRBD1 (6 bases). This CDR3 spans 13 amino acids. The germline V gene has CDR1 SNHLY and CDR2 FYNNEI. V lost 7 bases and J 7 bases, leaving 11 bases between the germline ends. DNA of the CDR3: TGTGCCAGCATAGGACAGATCAATTCACCCCTCCACTTT. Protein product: CASIGQINSPLHF. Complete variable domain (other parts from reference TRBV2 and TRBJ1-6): EPEVTQTPSHQVTQMGQEVILRCVPISNHLYFYWYRQILGQKVEFLVSFYNNEISEKSEIFDDQFSVERPDGSNFTLKIRSTKLEDSAMYFCASIGQINSPLHFGNGTRLTVT.

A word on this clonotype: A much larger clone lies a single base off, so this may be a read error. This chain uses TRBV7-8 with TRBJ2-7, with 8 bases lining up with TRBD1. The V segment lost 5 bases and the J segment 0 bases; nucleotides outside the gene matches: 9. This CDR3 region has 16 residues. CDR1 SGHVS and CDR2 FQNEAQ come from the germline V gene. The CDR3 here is CASSPSLGTGSYEQYF. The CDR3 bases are TGTGCCAGCAGCCCCTCCTTGGGGACAGGCTCCTACGAGCAGTACTTC.

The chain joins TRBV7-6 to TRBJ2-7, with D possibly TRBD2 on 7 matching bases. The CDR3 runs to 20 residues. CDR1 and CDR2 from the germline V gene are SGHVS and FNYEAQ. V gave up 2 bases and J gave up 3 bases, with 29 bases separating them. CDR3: CASSLPHSQGRGGRGYEQYV. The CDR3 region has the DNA TGTGCCAGCAGCTTACCCCACTCACAGGGAAGGGGGGGTCGGGGCTACGAGCAGTACGTC.

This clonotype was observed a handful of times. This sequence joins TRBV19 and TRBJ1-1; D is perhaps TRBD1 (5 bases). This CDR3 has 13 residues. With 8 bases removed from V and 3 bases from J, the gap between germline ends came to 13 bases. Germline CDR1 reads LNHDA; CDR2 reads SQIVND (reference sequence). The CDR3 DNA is TGTGCCAGTCTGGGGCCTAAGGACACTGAAGCTTTCTTT. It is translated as CASLGPKDTEAFF.

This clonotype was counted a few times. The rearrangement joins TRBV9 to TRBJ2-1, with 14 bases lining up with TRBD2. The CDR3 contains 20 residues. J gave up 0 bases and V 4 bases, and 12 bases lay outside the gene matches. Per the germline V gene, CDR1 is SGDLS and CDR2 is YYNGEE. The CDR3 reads CASSPPGLAGGQSSYNEQFF. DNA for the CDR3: TGTGCCAGCAGCCCCCCCGGACTAGCGGGGGGCCAGAGCTCCTACAATGAGCAGTTCTTC.

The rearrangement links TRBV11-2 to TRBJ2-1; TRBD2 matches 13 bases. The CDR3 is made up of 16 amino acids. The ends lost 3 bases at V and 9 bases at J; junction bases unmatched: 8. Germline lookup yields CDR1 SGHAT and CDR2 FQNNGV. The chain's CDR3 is CASSLELAGGHPEQFF. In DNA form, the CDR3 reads TGTGCCAGCAGCTTGGAACTAGCGGGGGGGCACCCTGAGCAGTTCTTC. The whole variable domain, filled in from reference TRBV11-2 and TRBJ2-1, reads EAGVAQSPRYKIIEKRQSVAFWCNPISGHATLYWYQQILGQGPKLLIQFQNNGVVDDSQLPKDRFSAERLKGVDSTLKIQPAKLEDSAVYLCASSLELAGGHPEQFFGPGTRLTVL.

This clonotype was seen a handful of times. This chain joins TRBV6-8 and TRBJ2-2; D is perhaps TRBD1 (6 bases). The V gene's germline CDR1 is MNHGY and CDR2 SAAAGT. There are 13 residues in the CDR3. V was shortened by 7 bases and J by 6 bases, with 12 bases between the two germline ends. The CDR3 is CASIRQDSGELFF. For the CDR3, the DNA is TGTGCCAGCATTCGACAGGATTCCGGGGAGCTGTTTTTT.

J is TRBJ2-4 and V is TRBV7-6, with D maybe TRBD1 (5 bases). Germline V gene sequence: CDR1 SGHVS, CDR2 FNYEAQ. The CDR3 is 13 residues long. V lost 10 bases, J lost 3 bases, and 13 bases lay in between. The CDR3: CAIPGLDKNIQYF. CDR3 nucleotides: TGTGCCATCCCAGGGCTAGACAAAAACATTCAGTACTTC.

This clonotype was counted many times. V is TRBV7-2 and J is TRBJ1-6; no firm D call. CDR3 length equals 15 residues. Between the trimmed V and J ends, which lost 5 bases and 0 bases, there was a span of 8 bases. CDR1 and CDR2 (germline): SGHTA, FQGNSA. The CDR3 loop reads CASSRHSSYNSPLHF. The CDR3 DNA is TGTGCCAGCAGCAGACACAGCTCCTATAATTCACCCCTCCACTTT.

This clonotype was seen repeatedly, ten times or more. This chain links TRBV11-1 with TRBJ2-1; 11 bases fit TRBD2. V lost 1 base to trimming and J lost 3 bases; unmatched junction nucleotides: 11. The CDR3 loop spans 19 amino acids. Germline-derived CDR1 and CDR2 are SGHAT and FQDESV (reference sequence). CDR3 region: CASSLGRLAGGRSYNEQFF. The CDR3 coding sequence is TGTGCCAGCAGCTTAGGGAGGCTAGCGGGGGGCAGAAGCTACAATGAGCAGTTCTTC.

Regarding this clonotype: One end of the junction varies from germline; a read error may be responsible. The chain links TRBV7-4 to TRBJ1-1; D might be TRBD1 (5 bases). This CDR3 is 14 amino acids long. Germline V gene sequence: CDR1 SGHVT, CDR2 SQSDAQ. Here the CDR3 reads CANSLRGHRTEAFF. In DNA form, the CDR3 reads TGTGCCAACAGCTTGCGAGGACATCGCACTGAAGCTTTCTTT.

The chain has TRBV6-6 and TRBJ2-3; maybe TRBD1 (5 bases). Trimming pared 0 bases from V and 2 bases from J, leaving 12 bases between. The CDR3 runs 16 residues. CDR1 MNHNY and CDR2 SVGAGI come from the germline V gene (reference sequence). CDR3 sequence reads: CASSYSQEGATDTQYF. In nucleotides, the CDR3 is TGTGCCAGCAGTTACTCCCAGGAAGGGGCCACAGATACGCAGTATTTT.

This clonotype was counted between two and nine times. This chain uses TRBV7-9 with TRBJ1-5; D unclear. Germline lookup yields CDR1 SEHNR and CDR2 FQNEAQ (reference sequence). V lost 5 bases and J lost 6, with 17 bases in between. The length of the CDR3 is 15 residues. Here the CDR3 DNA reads TGTGCCAGCAGCCCGGGCTCCCTAGCGGTTCAGCCCCAGCATTTT. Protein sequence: CASSPGSLAVQPQHF. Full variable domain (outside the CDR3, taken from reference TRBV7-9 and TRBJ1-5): DTGVSQNPRHKITKRGQNVTFRCDPISEHNRLYWYRQTLGQGPEFLTYFQNEAQLEKSRLLSDRFSAERPKGSFSTLEIQRTEQGDSAMYLCASSPGSLAVQPQHFGDGTRLSIL.